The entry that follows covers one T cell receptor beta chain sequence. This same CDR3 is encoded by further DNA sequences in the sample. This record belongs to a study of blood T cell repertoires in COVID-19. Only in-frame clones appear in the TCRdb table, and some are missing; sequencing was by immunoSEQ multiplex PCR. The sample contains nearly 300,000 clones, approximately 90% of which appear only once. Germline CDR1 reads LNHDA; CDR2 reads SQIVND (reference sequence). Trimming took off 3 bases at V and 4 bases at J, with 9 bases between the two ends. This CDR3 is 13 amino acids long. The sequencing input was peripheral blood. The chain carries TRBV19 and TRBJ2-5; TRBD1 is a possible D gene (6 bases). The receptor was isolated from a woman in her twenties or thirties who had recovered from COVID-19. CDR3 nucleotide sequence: TGTGCCAGTAGTATCGGCAGGGGAGAGACCCAGTACTTC. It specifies CASSIGRGETQYF.